What follows are 22 T cell receptor beta chains derived from one specimen sequenced in a study of PD-1 blockade in classical Hodgkin lymphoma. TCRdb keeps only in-frame clones here, not all; method: immunoSEQ multiplex PCR. The data hold about 52,000 clones, with about 89% observed a single time. Indicated time point: cycle 4 day 1 (C4D1), after five to seven weeks of nivolumab. Exposure to brentuximab vedotin varied, and each patient had relapsed following autologous stem cell transplantation. Sequenced material: peripheral blood mononuclear cells (PBMCs), taken before the fourth cycle of nivolumab. The source of these receptors is a human donor with classical Hodgkin lymphoma.

This chain uses TRBV11-2 with TRBJ1-1; D perhaps matches TRBD1 (5 bases). This CDR3 spans 17 amino acids. CDR1 SGHAT and CDR2 FQNNGV come from the germline V gene. Between the trimmed V and J ends, which lost 5 bases and 1 base, there was a span of 20 bases. The CDR3 bases are TGTGCCAGCAGCCCCAGGAGGGCAGTAGGGGCGAACACTGAAGCTTTCTTT. This gives the protein CASSPRRAVGANTEAFF.

J is TRBJ1-4 and V is TRBV7-9; D ambiguous. The V gene's germline CDR1 is SEHNR and CDR2 FQNEAQ (reference sequence). The CDR3 is made up of 14 amino acids. The V and J ends lost 2 bases and 6 bases respectively, with 10 bases between them. CDR3 in amino acids: CASSLQVGDEKLFF. The CDR3 DNA follows: TGTGCCAGCAGCTTACAGGTCGGGGATGAAAAACTGTTTTTT.

The chain links TRBV5-1 to TRBJ2-1; D is uncertain. Trimming cost V 1 base and J 4 bases, with 9 bases left between them. CDR1 is SGHRS and CDR2 is YFSETQ in the germline V gene. The CDR3 sequence is 14 residues long. CDR3 DNA sequence: TGCGCCAGCAGCTTGAGGCAGGATTACAATGAGCAGTTCTTC. Encoded protein: CASSLRQDYNEQFF.

The rearrangement uses TRBV7-9 and TRBJ2-3, with a possible D match to TRBD2 (6 bases). V gave up 4 bases and J gave up 2 bases, with 22 bases separating them. CDR3 length equals 18 residues. Germline lookup yields CDR1 SEHNR and CDR2 FQNEAQ (reference sequence). The CDR3: CASSSYPGPRRVTDTQYF. DNA for the CDR3: TGTGCCAGCAGCTCTTACCCCGGGCCAAGGAGGGTCACAGATACGCAGTATTTT. The full variable domain, with the rest looked up from reference TRBV7-9 and TRBJ2-3, is DTGVSQNPRHKITKRGQNVTFRCDPISEHNRLYWYRQTLGQGPEFLTYFQNEAQLEKSRLLSDRFSAERPKGSFSTLEIQRTEQGDSAMYLCASSSYPGPRRVTDTQYFGPGTRLTVL.

The chain couples TRBV11-2 to TRBJ1-4; D is possibly TRBD1 (5 bases). The V end was cut by 5 bases, the J end by 3 bases, with 13 bases between. The CDR3 contains 15 residues. Germline V gene sequence: CDR1 SGHAT, CDR2 FQNNGV. In DNA form, the CDR3 reads TGTGCCAGCAGCACGCCACAGGACGCTAATGAAAAACTGTTTTTT. Translation gives CASSTPQDANEKLFF.

The chain is built from TRBV10-2 and TRBJ2-2, with a weak D call TRBD1 (6 bases). V was clipped by 6 bases and J by 3 bases, with 11 bases between them. Germline assignment: CDR1 WSHSY and CDR2 SAAADI. This CDR3 is 14 amino acids long. For the CDR3, the DNA is TGCGCCAGCAGACAGGGTTGGGACACCGGGGAGCTGTTTTTT. It yields the protein CASRQGWDTGELFF.

The chain links TRBV29-1 to TRBJ2-5, with 8 bases identical to TRBD1. This CDR3 comprises 13 residues. Germline CDR1 is SQVTM and CDR2 is ANQGSEA. J was trimmed by 5 bases and V by 5 bases; bases with no gene match: 7. DNA for the CDR3: TGCAGCGTTCAGGGGGCGAGGATTGAGACCCAGTACTTC. As protein: CSVQGARIETQYF.

The rearrangement joins TRBV7-2 to TRBJ2-7, with TRBD2 matching 10 bases. Per the germline V gene, CDR1 is SGHTA and CDR2 is FQGNSA. There are 17 residues in the CDR3. J was trimmed by 6 bases and V by 1 base; bases with no gene match: 12. CDR3 residues: CASSLVGGSGRRGEQYF. The DNA for the CDR3 is TGTGCCAGCAGCTTAGTGGGTGGTAGCGGGAGGAGGGGCGAGCAGTACTTC.

CDR3 DNA sequence: TGTGCCAGCAGTTTGGGGGGGACAGAAGCTAACTATGGCTACACCTTC. Its translation: CASSLGGTEANYGYTF. V usage is TRBV28 and J usage is TRBJ1-2; 7 nucleotides match TRBD1. V gave up 3 bases and J gave up 0 bases; unmatched junction bases: 7. Germline CDR1 MDHEN, CDR2 SYDVKM. This CDR3 is built from 16 residues.

V and J are TRBV6-1 and TRBJ1-6; D might be TRBD1 (5 bases). The CDR3 is 16 amino acids. Deletions cut 1 base from V and 0 bases from J, with 7 bases between. Germline CDR1 and CDR2: MNHNS and SASEGT. Here the CDR3 reads CASSEGGYSYNSPLHF. CDR3 DNA sequence: TGTGCCAGCAGTGAAGGGGGGTACTCCTATAATTCACCCCTCCACTTT.

J is TRBJ2-5 and V is TRBV6-6; D is ambiguous. Germline V gene data show CDR1 as MNHNY and CDR2 as SVGAGI (reference sequence). The CDR3 totals 12 residues. Trimming cost V 0 bases and J 4 bases, with 3 bases left between them. The CDR3 bases are TGTGCCAGCAGTTACTCGGGAGAGACCCAGTACTTC. It yields the protein CASSYSGETQYF.

The chain carries TRBV25-1 and TRBJ2-1; D is unresolved. This CDR3 contains 16 residues. Germline CDR1 reads MGHDK; CDR2 reads SYGVNS. The ends were cut back, 2 bases at V and 2 bases at J, with 13 bases in the middle. CDR3 nucleotide sequence: TGTGCCAGCAGTGAAGGGAAAGGGTATGCCTACAATGAGCAGTTCTTC. Its protein product is CASSEGKGYAYNEQFF.

V and J are TRBV9 and TRBJ2-3; 8 bases line up with TRBD1. V gave up 4 bases and J gave up 2 bases; unmatched junction bases: 6. The CDR3 sequence is 15 residues long. The germline gives CDR1 SGDLS, CDR2 YYNGEE. The CDR3 coding sequence is TGTGCCAGCAGCAAGGGGACAGGCTACACAGATACGCAGTATTTT. This encodes CASSKGTGYTDTQYF.

This chain connects TRBV30 to TRBJ1-6; possibly TRBD1 for D (6 bases). CDR1 is GTSNPN and CDR2 is SVGIG in the germline V gene (reference sequence). This CDR3 comprises 16 residues. V was clipped by 5 bases and J by 3 bases, with 17 bases between them. CDR3 sequence reads: CAWGAGGADYNSPLHF. CDR3 coding DNA: TGTGCCTGGGGCGCGGGGGGCGCAGACTATAATTCACCCCTCCACTTT.

This clone was counted once. The CDR3 coding sequence is TGTGCCAGCAGTTACCTCCGACAGGGGTATGAGCAGTTCTTC. This codes for CASSYLRQGYEQFF. The V call is TRBV28, the J call TRBJ2-1; 8 bases are a match to TRBD1. The trim removed 4 bases at V and 8 bases at J, leaving 7 bases unmatched. The CDR3 length is 14 residues. CDR1 is MDHEN and CDR2 is SYDVKM in the germline V gene. The variable domain in full, with the rest retrieved from reference TRBV28 and TRBJ2-1, is DVKVTQSSRYLVKRTGEKVFLECVQDMDHENMFWYRQDPGLGLRLIYFSYDVKMKEKGDIPEGYSVSREKKERFSLILESASTNQTSMYLCASSYLRQGYEQFFGPGTRLTVL.

The chain couples TRBV6-6 to TRBJ2-2, with 7 nucleotides matching TRBD2. The germline V gene has CDR1 MNHNY and CDR2 SVGAGI (reference sequence). The junction had 4 bases not matched to a gene; V was cut back by 8 bases and J by 1 base. The CDR3 extends over 14 amino acids. In DNA form, the CDR3 reads TGTGCCAGCTTGACGGGAGGGAACACCGGGGAGCTGTTTTTT. Translation gives CASLTGGNTGELFF.

The genes are TRBV7-2 and TRBJ2-1; D is unclear. The V end lost 5 bases, the J end lost 4 bases, and 12 bases lay between the germline ends. This CDR3 contains 14 residues. Germline-derived CDR1 and CDR2 are SGHTA and FQGNSA. The CDR3 here is CASSTPDPYNEQFF. CDR3 sequence (DNA): TGTGCCAGCAGCACCCCGGACCCTTACAATGAGCAGTTCTTC.

A few counts support this clone. This chain links TRBV9 with TRBJ2-5, with 7 nucleotides matching TRBD2. The J segment lost 5 bases and the V segment lost 3 bases, leaving 7 bases of the junction unmatched. Germline V gene lookup returns CDR1 SGDLS and CDR2 YYNGEE. CDR3 length: 14 residues. The CDR3 loop reads CASSGLPRGETQYF. As DNA, the CDR3 is TGTGCCAGCAGCGGCCTGCCGCGGGGGGAGACCCAGTACTTC. The complete variable domain, with remaining parts taken from reference TRBV9 and TRBJ2-5, reads DSGVTQTPKHLITATGQRVTLRCSPRSGDLSVYWYQQSLDQGLQFLIQYYNGEERAKGNILERFSAQQFPDLHSELNLSSLELGDSALYFCASSGLPRGETQYFGPGTRLLVL.

The table lists this clone with a count of one. The V gene is TRBV5-1, the J gene TRBJ2-3, with no clear D. CDR1 is SGHRS and CDR2 is YFSETQ in the germline V gene. V lost 1 base to trimming and J lost 1 base, with 10 bases between them. The CDR3 consists of 15 residues. CDR3 loop: CASSLSTAGTDTQYF. CDR3 DNA sequence: TGCGCCAGCAGCTTGAGTACCGCAGGCACAGATACGCAGTATTTT.

The chain couples TRBV10-3 to TRBJ1-5; 8 bases are a match to TRBD1. CDR1 and CDR2 (germline): ENHRY, SYGVKD. V was clipped by 10 bases and J by 6 bases; unmatched bases: 14. The CDR3 consists of 15 residues. The CDR3 region has the DNA TGTGCCACCTCGTCGATGACAGGGGCCAGTCAGCCCCAGCATTTT. It specifies CATSSMTGASQPQHF.

The J gene is TRBJ2-1, the V gene TRBV6-5; the match to TRBD1 covers 9 bases. The CDR3 extends over 14 amino acids. V lost 6 bases and J lost 4; bases outside the gene matches: 4. Germline assignment: CDR1 MNHEY and CDR2 SVGAGI. The CDR3 DNA sequence: TGTGCCAGCAGACCGGGACAGGGATACAATGAGCAGTTCTTC. Its translation: CASRPGQGYNEQFF.

V is TRBV28 and J is TRBJ2-2; D could derive from TRBD1 or TRBD2 (5 bases each). Germline V gives CDR1 MDHEN, CDR2 SYDVKM. CDR3 length: 13 amino acids. Trimming removed 10 bases at V and 5 bases at J, with 14 bases between. CDR3 nucleotides: TGTGCCACAACAGGCCCGGGGACCGGGGAGCTGTTTTTT. Translated, it gives CATTGPGTGELFF.